This TCR beta chain was captured by sequencing in a study of T cells expressing NK-cell markers. Across the study: The study drew TCR beta repertoires from sorted CD3+CD56+NKG2C+, CD3+CD56+NKG2C- and CD3+CD56-NKG2C+ T cells. One of the eight sequenced donors was seronegative, whereas the other seven were HCMV-seropositive. Study observations and caveats: One observes that, in several donors, these clonotypes were also the leading ones within the CD3+CD56-NKG2C+ fraction.

Production of TCR beta cDNA relied on 5'RACE template switching with UMIs. TCRdb reprocessed the 5' RACE reads; each CDR3 protein has one entry and no DNA is given. The table lists about 540,000 distinct CDR3 sequences. The CDR3 runs 16 residues. Germline loops: CDR1 MNHEY, CDR2 SMNVEV (reference sequence). Note on this clonotype: What it binds is unknown.

The specimen was blood T cells: a sorted CD56 or NKG2C T cell subset, CD4+ or CD8+ T cells, or bulk PBMC T cells (not recorded which). The V call is TRBV27, the J call TRBJ2-2; TCRdb's assignment of TRBD2 cannot be checked, as there is no DNA. The TCR sequence derives from a man in his late teens or twenties in good health. This chain's CDR3 is CASRLWAGGEIWELFF.